This T cell receptor beta chain was documented in a study of human T cells and chemical hapten exposure. Study overall: On roughly 2 cm by roughly 2 cm of upper inner arm skin, sensitization was performed with 2% DPC.

Time point in this sample: patch test 2, 6 weeks after DPC sensitization. Described treatment: therapeutic diphenylcyclopropenone sensitization with weekly scalp DPC. Total RNA extraction was carried out from unfractionated whole blood. TCRdb re-called the RACE reads with MiXCR, one entry per CDR3 protein. This table has about 69,000 distinct CDR3 sequences, approximately 10% appearing once. At least ten counts were recorded for this clonotype. The antigen is not known. Overall study findings and caveats: Because all patients had alopecia, their immune responses might differ from healthy ones.

Germline V gene data show CDR1 as DFQATT and CDR2 as SNEGSKA (reference sequence). This CDR3 is 17 amino acids long. V gave up 4 bases and J gave up 5 bases; unmatched junction bases: 19. This sequence joins TRBV20-1 and TRBJ1-1; TRBD1 matches at 7 bases. The sequenced sample was whole blood, obtained in connection with sensitization to the hapten diphenylcyclopropenone (DPC). The sequence was collected from a woman between 50 and 59 years old with alopecia areata. Some clones in this sample may be carry-over from other donors' samples. CDR3 region: CSAMGQGVVRWYTEAFF. Here the CDR3 DNA reads TGCAGTGCTATGGGTCAGGGGGTTGTGAGGTGGTATACTGAAGCTTTCTTT.